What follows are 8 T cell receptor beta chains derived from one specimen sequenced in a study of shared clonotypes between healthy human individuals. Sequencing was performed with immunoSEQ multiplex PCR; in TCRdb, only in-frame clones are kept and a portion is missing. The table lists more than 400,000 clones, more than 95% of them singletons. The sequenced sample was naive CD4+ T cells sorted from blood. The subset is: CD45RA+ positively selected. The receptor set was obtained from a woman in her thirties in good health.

The chain's CDR3 is CASSRTAGITESEQYF. The CDR3 DNA reads as TGCGCCAGCAGTCGCACGGCCGGGATAACCGAGTCCGAGCAGTACTTC. The chain uses TRBV5-1 and TRBJ2-7, with D possibly matching TRBD2 (5 bases). The germline gives CDR1 SGHRS, CDR2 YFSETQ. CDR3 length equals 16 residues. Trimming took off 5 bases at V and 6 bases at J, with 24 bases between the two ends.

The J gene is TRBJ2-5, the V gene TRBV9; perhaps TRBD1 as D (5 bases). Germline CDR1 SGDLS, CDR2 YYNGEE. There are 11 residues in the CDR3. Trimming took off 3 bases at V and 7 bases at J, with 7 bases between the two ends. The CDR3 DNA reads TGTGCCAGCAGCGGGGGCGCGACCCAGTACTTC. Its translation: CASSGGATQYF.

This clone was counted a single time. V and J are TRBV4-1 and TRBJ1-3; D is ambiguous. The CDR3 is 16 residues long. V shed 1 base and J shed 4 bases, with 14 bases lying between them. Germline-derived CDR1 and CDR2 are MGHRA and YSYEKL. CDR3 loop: CASSQAPGGIGNTIYF. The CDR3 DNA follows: TGCGCCAGCAGCCAAGCCCCTGGCGGAATCGGAAACACCATATATTTT.

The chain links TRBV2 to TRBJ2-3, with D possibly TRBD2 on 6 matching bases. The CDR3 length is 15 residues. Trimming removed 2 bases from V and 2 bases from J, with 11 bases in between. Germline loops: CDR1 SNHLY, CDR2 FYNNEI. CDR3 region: CASSEQGLSTDTQYF. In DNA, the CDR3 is TGTGCCAGCAGTGAACAGGGACTTTCCACAGATACGCAGTATTTT.

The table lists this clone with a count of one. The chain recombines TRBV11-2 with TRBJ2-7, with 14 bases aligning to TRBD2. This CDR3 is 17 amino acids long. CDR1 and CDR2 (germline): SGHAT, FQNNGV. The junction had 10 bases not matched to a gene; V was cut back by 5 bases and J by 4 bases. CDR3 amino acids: CASSPGLAGAIMYEQYF. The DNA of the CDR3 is TGTGCCAGCAGCCCGGGACTAGCGGGAGCAATCATGTACGAGCAGTACTTC.

This chain's CDR3 is CAGTTALRTEAFF. The CDR3 DNA is TGTGCCGGTACTACAGCTTTAAGAACTGAAGCTTTCTTT. The genes are TRBV6-4 and TRBJ1-1; no reliable D call. The CDR3 totals 13 residues. The V end lost 11 bases, the J end lost 5 bases, and 18 bases lay between the germline ends. Germline CDR1 MRHNA, CDR2 SNTAGT.

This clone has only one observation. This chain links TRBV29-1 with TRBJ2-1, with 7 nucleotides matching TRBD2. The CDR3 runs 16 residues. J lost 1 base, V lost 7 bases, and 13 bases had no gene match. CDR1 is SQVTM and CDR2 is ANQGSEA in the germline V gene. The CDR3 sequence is CSASSGLHFSYNEQFF. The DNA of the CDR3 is TGCAGCGCATCCTCGGGACTACATTTTTCCTACAATGAGCAGTTCTTC.

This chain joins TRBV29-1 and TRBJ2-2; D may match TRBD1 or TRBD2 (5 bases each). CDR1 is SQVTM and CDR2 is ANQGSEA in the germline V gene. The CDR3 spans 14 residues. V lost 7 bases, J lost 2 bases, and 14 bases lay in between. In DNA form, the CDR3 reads TGCAGCGGTGGGGACGTAGGAAACACCGGGGAGCTGTTTTTT. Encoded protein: CSGGDVGNTGELFF.